Listed below are T cell receptor beta chains from one sample, sequenced in a study of blood T cell repertoires in COVID-19. Profiled with immunoSEQ multiplex PCR; TCRdb holds only in-frame clones, not every one. This table has 150,000 to 200,000 clones, 70% to 90% appearing once. Sequenced material: peripheral blood. The receptors were gathered from a man between 60 and 75 years old with active or convalescent COVID-19. Each CDR3 is given with its conserved first and last residue. The D gene is left open where the match is weak. Clone size, where shown, is once, few, many, or a class for clones that have expanded.

D gene: .
J gene: TRBJ2-2
V gene: TRBV6-6
clone size: .
CDR3 DNA: TGTGCCAGCAGTTACTCGGTACAAACCGGGGAGCTGTTTTTT
CDR3 protein: CASSYSVQTGELFF

D gene: .
J gene: TRBJ2-7
V gene: TRBV4-1
clone size: .
CDR3 DNA: TGCGCCAGCAGCCAAGAAACAGGGAACTACGAGCAGTACTTC
CDR3 protein: CASSQETGNYEQYF

D gene: .
J gene: TRBJ1-5
V gene: TRBV2
clone size: few
CDR3 DNA: TGTGCCAGCAGCCGCGCGGGAAGAGTGGATCAGCCCCAGCATTTT
CDR3 protein: CASSRAGRVDQPQHF

D gene: TRBD1
J gene: TRBJ1-6
V gene: TRBV19
clone size: .
CDR3 DNA: TGTGCCAGTAGTAACCCCGGGACAGGGGGTAATTCACCCCTCCACTTT
CDR3 protein: CASSNPGTGGNSPLHF

D gene: TRBD2
J gene: TRBJ2-3
V gene: TRBV5-4
clone size: .
CDR3 DNA: TGTGCCAGCAGCCCCTCGGGCGGGGGGAACGCAGATACGCAGTATTTT
CDR3 protein: CASSPSGGGNADTQYF

D gene: TRBD1
J gene: TRBJ1-6
V gene: TRBV18
clone size: .
CDR3 DNA: TGTGCCAGCTCACCCCCAACAGGGGGGAATTCACCCCTCCACTTT
CDR3 protein: CASSPPTGGNSPLHF

D gene: TRBD1
J gene: TRBJ1-4
V gene: TRBV18
clone size: .
CDR3 DNA: TGTGCCAGCTCATCCAGTCAGGGGGCCGGTGAAAAACTGTTTTTT
CDR3 protein: CASSSSQGAGEKLFF

D gene: .
J gene: TRBJ2-2
V gene: TRBV5-1
clone size: .
CDR3 DNA: TGCGCCAGCAGCTCCCAGGGCAGGTTCGGGGAGCTGTTTTTT
CDR3 protein: CASSSQGRFGELFF

D gene: .
J gene: TRBJ1-3
V gene: TRBV5-4
clone size: .
CDR3 DNA: TGTGCCAGCAGCCTCCTCGGGAACACCATATATTTT
CDR3 protein: CASSLLGNTIYF

D gene: TRBD1
J gene: TRBJ2-7
V gene: TRBV27
clone size: .
CDR3 DNA: TGTGCCAGCTCCGGACAGGGTGGATTCTACGAGCAGTACTTC
CDR3 protein: CASSGQGGFYEQYF

D gene: .
J gene: TRBJ2-6
V gene: TRBV27
clone size: few
CDR3 DNA: TGTGCCAGCAGTCCCATGGAGGGTTGGGCTGGGGCCAACGTCCTGACTTTC
CDR3 protein: CASSPMEGWAGANVLTF

D gene: .
J gene: TRBJ1-1
V gene: TRBV29-1
clone size: .
CDR3 DNA: TGCAGCGTTGGGAGACGGAACACTGAAGCTTTCTTT
CDR3 protein: CSVGRRNTEAFF

D gene: TRBD1
J gene: TRBJ2-1
V gene: TRBV4-2
clone size: .
CDR3 DNA: TGTGCCAGCAGCCAAGGGACAGGGGGGAACAATGAGCAGTTCTTC
CDR3 protein: CASSQGTGGNNEQFF

D gene: TRBD1
J gene: TRBJ1-1
V gene: TRBV4-1
clone size: once
CDR3 DNA: TGCGCCAGCAGCCAGCGAGACAGGGACTACACTGAAGCTTTCTTT
CDR3 protein: CASSQRDRDYTEAFF

D gene: .
J gene: TRBJ1-2
V gene: TRBV6-5
clone size: few
CDR3 DNA: TGTGCCAGCAGTTACTCGGGGGGGCCGGGTGGCTACACCTTC
CDR3 protein: CASSYSGGPGGYTF

D gene: .
J gene: TRBJ2-7
V gene: TRBV5-5
clone size: .
CDR3 DNA: TGTGCCAGCAGCTCTGGAGGGAGGACCTCCTACGAGCAGTACTTC
CDR3 protein: CASSSGGRTSYEQYF

D gene: .
J gene: TRBJ1-5
V gene: TRBV10-2
clone size: .
CDR3 DNA: TGCGCCAGCAGTGCTAGGGGGGGGGATCAGCCCCAGCATTTT
CDR3 protein: CASSARGGDQPQHF

D gene: .
J gene: TRBJ1-2
V gene: TRBV5-1
clone size: once
CDR3 DNA: TGCGCCAGCAGCTCGGGGGGCGCAGAGGGCTACACCTTC
CDR3 protein: CASSSGGAEGYTF